The sequence of this T cell receptor (beta chain) was determined in a study of blood T cell repertoires in COVID-19. Study details: Specimens from acute and convalescent COVID-19 originated in the United States, Italy and Spain. T cells, B-cell-depleted T cells, or PBMCs supplied cDNA or gDNA.

Germline V lookup: CDR1 SGHNT, CDR2 YYREEE (reference sequence). This CDR3 is built from 15 residues. Trimming cost V 3 bases and J 9 bases, with 19 bases left between them. Per the study methods: Scientists estimated how many nucleated cells there were by amplifying reference gene primers. The assay was immunoSEQ multiplex PCR, and TCRdb's table has in-frame clones only and misses some. V, J and clone size were drawn from that table, and D and trimming were deduced from the DNA. The sample yields 90,000 to 120,000 clones, roughly 80% seen once. Sequenced sample: peripheral blood. This receptor was obtained from a man between 65 and 85 years old with active or convalescent COVID-19. The rearrangement uses TRBV5-4 and TRBJ2-1; weak D call: TRBD1 (5 bases). The DNA of the CDR3 is TGTGCCAGCAGCTCGGACATATCCGGCCTATCTGAGCAGTTCTTC. It encodes CASSSDISGLSEQFF. The entire variable domain, with the rest obtained from reference TRBV5-4 and TRBJ2-1, is as follows: ETGVTQSPTHLIKTRGQQVTLRCSSQSGHNTVSWYQQALGQGPQFIFQYYREEENGRGNFPPRFSGLQFPNYSSELNVNALELDDSALYLCASSSDISGLSEQFFGPGTRLTVL.